This passage covers 22 T cell receptor beta chains from one sample sequenced in a study of Ad26.COV2.S vaccination and SARS-CoV-2 variants. Treatment indicated: some 19 received Ad26.COV2.S at low or high dose, single or two shots; 5 received placebo; per-sample allocation not given. Repertoires come from day 63 after the first vaccine or placebo injection. Using immunoSEQ multiplex PCR, the repertoire was profiled, and TCRdb retains in-frame clones only, with some absent. The table shows 300,000 to 400,000 clones, with roughly 89% occurring only once. Sequencing was performed on peripheral blood, taken in a trial of Ad26.COV2.S vaccine versus placebo. The receptors originated from a person between 18 and 60 years old who received the Ad26.COV2.S COVID-19 vaccine or a placebo.

The J gene is TRBJ1-5, the V gene TRBV7-8; no reliable D call. The CDR3 runs 16 residues. Trimming cost V 2 bases and J 1 base, with 12 bases left between them. In germline, CDR1 is SGHVS, CDR2 FQNEAQ. CDR3 in amino acids: CASSLFSYSSNQPQHF. DNA of the CDR3: TGTGCCAGCAGCTTATTTTCTTATTCGAGCAATCAGCCCCAGCATTTT.

The chain recombines TRBV5-1 with TRBJ2-5; 9 nucleotides agree with TRBD1. CDR1 is SGHRS, CDR2 YFSETQ, per germline. V gave up 4 bases and J gave up 5 bases; unmatched junction bases: 12. The CDR3 runs to 16 residues. The CDR3 bases are TGCGCCAGCAGCAGTCCCGGGACAGGGTTCGGGGAGACCCAGTACTTC. Its translation: CASSSPGTGFGETQYF.

The genes are TRBV28 and TRBJ1-5; 11 bases map to TRBD1. CDR1 is MDHEN and CDR2 is SYDVKM in the germline V gene. The CDR3 loop spans 16 amino acids. The junction had 7 bases not matched to a gene; V was cut back by 3 bases and J by 6 bases. CDR3 sequence: CASSLPGQGASQPQHF. The CDR3 DNA follows: TGTGCCAGCAGTTTGCCCGGACAGGGGGCAAGTCAGCCCCAGCATTTT.

With regard to this clone: This CDR3 is also generated by other DNA sequences in the sample. The chain combines TRBV19 with TRBJ1-1, with D uncertain. The V gene's germline CDR1 is LNHDA and CDR2 SQIVND (reference sequence). The CDR3 is 13 residues long. Trimming stripped 3 bases from V and 0 bases from J, with 5 bases between. The CDR3: CASSIVLNTEAFF. The CDR3 DNA follows: TGTGCCAGTAGTATCGTACTGAACACTGAAGCTTTCTTT.

The chain employs TRBV7-2 and TRBJ1-2; 7 bases agree with TRBD1. V lost 5 bases and J lost 5; bases outside the gene matches: 11. CDR3 size: 15 residues. Germline lookup yields CDR1 SGHTA and CDR2 FQGNSA. The CDR3 region is CASSPGQTGPYGYTF. Here the CDR3 DNA reads TGTGCCAGCAGCCCCGGCCAGACAGGGCCTTATGGCTACACCTTC.

The V and J genes are TRBV3-1 (or the pseudogene TRBV3-2) and TRBJ2-1; TRBD2 agrees at 7 bases. The CDR3 sequence is 13 residues long. Germline CDR1 is LGHDT and CDR2 is YNNKEL (reference sequence). Trimming removed 4 bases from V and 6 bases from J; junction bases left unmatched: 3. CDR3 protein: CASSPGTTNEQFF. In DNA, the CDR3 is TGTGCCAGCAGCCCAGGGACTACCAATGAGCAGTTCTTC.

The chain couples TRBV3-1 (or the pseudogene TRBV3-2) to TRBJ2-3; D is perhaps TRBD2 (6 bases). V was pared by 1 base and J by 1 base, with 9 bases between. The CDR3 runs to 15 residues. Germline CDR1 reads LGHDT; CDR2 reads YNNKEL (reference sequence). The DNA of the CDR3 is TGTGCCAGCAGCCAAGCGGCTAGCGGCACAGATACGCAGTATTTT. It encodes CASSQAASGTDTQYF.

This clone was counted a few times. The CDR3, as DNA: TGCAGCGTTGCCACTTACGGGGGGGACACCGGGGAGCTGTTTTTT. Translation: CSVATYGGDTGELFF. V is TRBV29-1 and J is TRBJ2-2, with 8 positions matching TRBD2. Looked up from germline, CDR1 is SQVTM and CDR2 is ANQGSEA. V gave up 4 bases and J gave up 3 bases; unmatched junction bases: 7. This CDR3 contains 15 residues.

CDR3 sequence (DNA): TGTGCCAGCAGTTTACGATTCTGGAGGAGCAATCAGCCCCAGCATTTT. Residues: CASSLRFWRSNQPQHF. V usage is TRBV28 and J usage is TRBJ1-5, with D unresolved. Germline loops: CDR1 MDHEN, CDR2 SYDVKM. The ends were cut back, 2 bases at V and 1 base at J, with 12 bases in the middle. CDR3 size: 16 residues.

CDR3 bases: TGTGCCAGTAGCGAGCGGGGGTCCACCGGGGAGCTGTTTTTT. Translation gives CASSERGSTGELFF. The chain carries TRBV19 and TRBJ2-2; 8 positions match TRBD2. The CDR3 has 14 residues. V gave up 6 bases and J gave up 4 bases; unmatched junction bases: 4. Germline values: CDR1 LNHDA, CDR2 SQIVND (reference sequence).

The chain combines TRBV15 with TRBJ1-4, with 9 bases aligning to TRBD1. Germline values: CDR1 LNHNV, CDR2 YYDKDF (reference sequence). The length of the CDR3 is 15 residues. The junction had 4 bases not matched to a gene; V was cut back by 0 bases and J by 8 bases. CDR3 DNA sequence: TGTGCCACCAGCAGAGAAGGGACAGGGCAAGAAAAACTGTTTTTT. Its translation: CATSREGTGQEKLFF.

The chain joins TRBV6-6 to TRBJ2-1; D not resolved. The ends were cut back, 0 bases at V and 8 bases at J, with 11 bases in the middle. The V gene's germline CDR1 is MNHNY and CDR2 SVGAGI (reference sequence). This CDR3 spans 14 amino acids. The CDR3 region is CASSYSNVEDEQFF. The CDR3, as DNA: TGTGCCAGCAGTTACTCGAATGTTGAGGATGAGCAGTTCTTC.

The count of this clone is one. V and J are TRBV18 and TRBJ1-1; 7 bases are a match to TRBD1. Germline loops: CDR1 KGHSH, CDR2 LQKENI. After removal of 2 bases from V and 1 base from J, the junction contained 7 bases not matched to a gene. The CDR3 is 16 amino acids. The CDR3 protein is CASSPIGTAPNTEAFF. CDR3 bases: TGTGCCAGCTCACCAATAGGGACAGCACCGAACACTGAAGCTTTCTTT.

As for this clone: Additional DNA sequences in this sample encode the identical CDR3. The chain carries TRBV12-3 or TRBV12-4 and TRBJ2-5; D ambiguous. The CDR3 spans 11 residues. V lost 5 bases and J lost 4, with 5 bases in between. CDR3: CASSLLETQYF. Here the CDR3 DNA reads TGTGCCAGCAGTCTTCTAGAGACCCAGTACTTC.

Here the CDR3 DNA reads TGTGCCAGCAGCCCAACGGACGGGTACAATGAGCAGTTCTTC. Its protein product is CASSPTDGYNEQFF. This sequence joins TRBV7-8 and TRBJ2-1, with D unclear. V was shortened by 5 bases and J by 4 bases, with 12 bases between the two germline ends. CDR1 is SGHVS, CDR2 FQNEAQ, per germline. This CDR3 is built from 14 residues.

This sequence joins TRBV2 and TRBJ2-5; 9 bases line up with TRBD1. Trimming at V came to 6 bases and at J to 1 base, leaving 6 bases not matched to a gene. The CDR3 totals 15 residues. Germline V gene data show CDR1 as SNHLY and CDR2 as FYNNEI. The CDR3 region has the DNA TGTGCCAGCAGGGGGCCGGGACAGGGCCAAGAGACCCAGTACTTC. Amino acid sequence: CASRGPGQGQETQYF.

The count of this clone is one. V usage is TRBV12-3 or TRBV12-4 and J usage is TRBJ1-2, with TRBD1 as a possible D gene (5 bases). V lost 6 bases to trimming and J lost 1 base, with 9 bases between them. The CDR3 is made up of 13 amino acids. The CDR3 DNA is TGTGCCAGCAGAGGACACCTTAACTATGGCTACACCTTC. The encoded protein is CASRGHLNYGYTF.

The chain recombines TRBV19 with TRBJ1-6, with D unclear. CDR1 and CDR2 from the germline V gene are LNHDA and SQIVND (reference sequence). V dropped 3 bases and J dropped 5 bases, with 5 bases sitting between them. The CDR3 spans 13 residues. DNA of the CDR3: TGTGCCAGTAGTATGCAGGATAATTCACCCCTCCACTTT. It specifies CASSMQDNSPLHF.

J is TRBJ1-4 and V is TRBV5-1; 8 bases are shared with TRBD1. CDR1 and CDR2 from the germline V gene are SGHRS and YFSETQ. The CDR3 has 14 amino acids. V was clipped by 2 bases and J by 6 bases; unmatched bases: 3. The CDR3 is CASSFAGGDEKLFF. The CDR3 DNA is TGCGCCAGCAGCTTTGCAGGGGGCGATGAAAAACTGTTTTTT.

This chain connects TRBV7-2 to TRBJ1-2, with 7 bases matching TRBD1. CDR3 length equals 13 residues. V dropped 4 bases and J dropped 4; count of bases not matched to a gene: 3. Germline loops: CDR1 SGHTA, CDR2 FQGNSA. Here the CDR3 DNA reads TGTGCCAGCAGCTCCCGGGACAGCTATGGCTACACCTTC. Translated: CASSSRDSYGYTF.

The chain links TRBV7-9 to TRBJ2-7, with unresolved D. Germline CDR1 reads SEHNR; CDR2 reads FQNEAQ (reference sequence). Trimming removed 0 bases from V and 4 bases from J, with 10 bases in between. CDR3 size: 14 residues. Written as DNA, the CDR3 is TGTGCCAGCAGCTTAGCTGGGGTCGGGTACGAGCAGTACTTC. Translation: CASSLAGVGYEQYF. The full variable domain, with the rest looked up from reference TRBV7-9 and TRBJ2-7, is DTGVSQNPRHKITKRGQNVTFRCDPISEHNRLYWYRQTLGQGPEFLTYFQNEAQLEKSRLLSDRFSAERPKGSFSTLEIQRTEQGDSAMYLCASSLAGVGYEQYFGPGTRLTVT.

The chain couples TRBV30 to TRBJ1-2; D is unclear. CDR3 size: 13 residues. Germline assignment: CDR1 GTSNPN and CDR2 SVGIG (reference sequence). The V end lost 4 bases, the J end lost 2 bases, and 11 bases lay between the germline ends. The CDR3: CAWNADFNYGYTF. CDR3 bases: TGTGCCTGGAATGCAGATTTCAACTATGGCTACACCTTC.